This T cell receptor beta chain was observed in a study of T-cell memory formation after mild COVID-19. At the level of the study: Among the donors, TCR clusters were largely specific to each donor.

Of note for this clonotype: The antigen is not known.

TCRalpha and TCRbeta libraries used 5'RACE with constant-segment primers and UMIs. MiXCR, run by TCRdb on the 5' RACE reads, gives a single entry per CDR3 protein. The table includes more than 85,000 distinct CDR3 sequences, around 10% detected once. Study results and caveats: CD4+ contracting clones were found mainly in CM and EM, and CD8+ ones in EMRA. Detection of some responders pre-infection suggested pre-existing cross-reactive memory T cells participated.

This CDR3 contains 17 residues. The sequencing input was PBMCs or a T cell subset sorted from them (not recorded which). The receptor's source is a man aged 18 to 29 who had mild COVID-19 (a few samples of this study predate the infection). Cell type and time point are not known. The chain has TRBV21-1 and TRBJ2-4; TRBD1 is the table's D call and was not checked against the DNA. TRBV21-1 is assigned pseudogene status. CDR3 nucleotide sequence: TGTGCCAGCAGCAAAGGCCTCTTAAGGGGTACCAAAAACATTCAGTACTTC. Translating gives CASSKGLLRGTKNIQYF.